Listed here is a single T cell receptor beta chain. In germline, CDR1 is SGHNT, CDR2 YYREEE (reference sequence). V lost 5 bases, J lost 2 bases, and 11 bases lay in between. The CDR3 consists of 13 residues. The data derive from a study of OX40 agonist ivuxolimab in advanced cancers. The data were produced by immunoSEQ multiplex PCR, yet TCRdb's version contains in-frame clones alone and is incomplete. The table shows under 95,000 clones, with roughly 93% occurring only once. Specimen: CD4+ or CD8+ T cells sorted from blood, collected in a trial of the OX40 agonist ivuxolimab. This TCR derives from an adult with an advanced solid tumor such as melanoma, head and neck, liver or kidney cancer. J is TRBJ2-7 and V is TRBV5-4, with D perhaps matching TRBD2 (5 bases). This CDR3 is CASSSDWAYEQYF. The CDR3 bases are TGTGCCAGCAGTTCGGACTGGGCCTACGAGCAGTACTTC.